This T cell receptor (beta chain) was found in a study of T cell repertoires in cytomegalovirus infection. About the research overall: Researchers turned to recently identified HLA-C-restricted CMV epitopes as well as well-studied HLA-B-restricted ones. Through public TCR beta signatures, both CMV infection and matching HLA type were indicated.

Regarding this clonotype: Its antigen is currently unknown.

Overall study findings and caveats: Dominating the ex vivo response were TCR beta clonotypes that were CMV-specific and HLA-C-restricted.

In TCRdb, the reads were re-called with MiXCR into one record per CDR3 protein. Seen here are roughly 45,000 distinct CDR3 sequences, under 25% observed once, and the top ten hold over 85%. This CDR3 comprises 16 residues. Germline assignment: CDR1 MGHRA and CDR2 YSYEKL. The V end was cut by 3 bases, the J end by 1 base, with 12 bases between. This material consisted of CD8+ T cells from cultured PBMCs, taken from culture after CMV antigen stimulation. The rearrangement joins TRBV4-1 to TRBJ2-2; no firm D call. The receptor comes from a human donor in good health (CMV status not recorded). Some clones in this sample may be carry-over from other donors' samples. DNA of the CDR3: TGCGCCAGCAGCCAGGCCCCTGGGATGAACACCGGGGAGCTGTTTTTT. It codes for CASSQAPGMNTGELFF.